This is a list of T cell receptor beta chains from one sample in a study of beta chain features in type 1 diabetes. Method: immunoSEQ multiplex PCR; TCRdb's copy keeps in-frame clones and lacks some. The table has 160,000 or so clones, 9% to 10% seen once. Sequencing input: central memory CD4+ T cells from blood. All receptors come from a young woman with type 1 diabetes. The CDR3 runs from the conserved cysteine through the conserved F or W. D genes are given only for firm matches. A row's size may be missing; if present it is once, few, many or a size class.

length | D | size | J | V | DNA | CDR3
16 | - | - | TRBJ1-5 | TRBV7-9 | TGTGCCAGCAGCTTAGGTACAGGGAATCGGGCTCGGCCCCAGCATTTT | CASSLGTGNRARPQHF
15 | TRBD1 | - | TRBJ1-5 | TRBV5-6 | TGTGCCAGCAGCTCTAGGACAGGGGGTGATCAGCCCCAGCATTTT | CASSSRTGGDQPQHF
14 | TRBD2 | - | TRBJ2-7 | TRBV6-6 | TGTGCCAGCAGTCGACTAGCGGGAGAGGACGAGCAGTACTTC | CASSRLAGEDEQYF
15 | TRBD1 | - | TRBJ1-2 | TRBV19 | TGTGCCAGTAGTCCAGGACAGGGGGGTTACTATGGCTACACCTTC | CASSPGQGGYYGYTF
13 | - | - | TRBJ2-2 | TRBV2 | TGTGCCGAGAGCGCAATGAACACCGGGGAGCTGTTTTTT | CAESAMNTGELFF
12 | TRBD2 | - | TRBJ2-1 | TRBV2 | TGTGCCAGCATGGGTAGCGGGAGGAAGCCGTTCTTC | CASMGSGRKPFF
16 | TRBD2 | few | TRBJ2-3 | TRBV9 | TGTGCCAGCAGCATGACTAGCGGGAAACGGACAGATACGCAGTATTTT | CASSMTSGKRTDTQYF
15 | TRBD1 | - | TRBJ1-1 | TRBV6-5 | TGTGCCAGCAGTGGACAGGGACATTCGAACACTGAAGCTTTCTTT | CASSGQGHSNTEAFF
12 | - | - | TRBJ1-2 | TRBV30 | TGTGCCTGGAGTTACCTAAACTATGGCTACACCTTC | CAWSYLNYGYTF
17 | TRBD1 | - | TRBJ1-5 | TRBV7-2 | TGTGCCAGCAGCTTTATGCCTACGGACAGGGGTAGCCAGCCCCAGCATTTT | CASSFMPTDRGSQPQHF
17 | TRBD2 | few | TRBJ2-1 | TRBV7-3 | TGTGCCAGCAGCCGCGGGGGACTAGCGGGACGGTCGAATGAGCAGTTCTTC | CASSRGGLAGRSNEQFF
14 | - | few | TRBJ1-4 | TRBV9 | TGTGCCAGCAGCCCCCGGGACTATTCAGAAAAACTGTTTTTT | CASSPRDYSEKLFF
15 | TRBD1 | - | TRBJ1-2 | TRBV9 | TGTGCCAGCAGCGCCGAGACAGGGTTTAACTATGGCTACACCTTC | CASSAETGFNYGYTF
14 | - | few | TRBJ1-3 | TRBV11-2 | TGTGCCAGCAGCTCGAGCCCCCGTGAGGACACCATATATTTT | CASSSSPREDTIYF
12 | - | - | TRBJ1-1 | TRBV30 | TGTGCCGGGGAGCCGATGAACACTGAAGCTTTCTTT | CAGEPMNTEAFF
14 | - | few | TRBJ2-6 | TRBV29-1 | TGCAGCGTAAATCAGGGATCTGGGGCCAACGTCCTGACTTTC | CSVNQGSGANVLTF
16 | TRBD2 | few | TRBJ2-5 | TRBV4-1 | TGCGCCAGCAGCCAAGAGGTCCCTAGCGGGACTGAGACCCAGTACTTC | CASSQEVPSGTETQYF
14 | TRBD1 | - | TRBJ1-4 | TRBV4-1 | TGCGCCAGCAGTAGGACAGGGGGTCGCGAAAAACTGTTTTTT | CASSRTGGREKLFF
16 | - | few | TRBJ1-2 | TRBV30 | TGTGCCTGGAACCGTCCCGGGCGGGATCGATCGTATGGCTACACCTTC | CAWNRPGRDRSYGYTF
15 | - | - | TRBJ1-2 | TRBV2 | TGTGCCAGCAGTGGCGGGCTCGCGGGGCTCTATGGCTACACCTTC | CASSGGLAGLYGYTF
14 | TRBD1 | few | TRBJ1-1 | TRBV18 | TGTGCCAGCTCACCGGACAGGGTAAACACTGAAGCTTTCTTT | CASSPDRVNTEAFF
15 | - | - | TRBJ1-5 | TRBV16 | TGTGCCAGCAGCCAATTCGACATGGGCAATCAGCCCCAGCATTTT | CASSQFDMGNQPQHF
15 | TRBD1 | few | TRBJ1-5 | TRBV4-1 | TGCGCCAGCAGCCAAGGACAGGGAGGCAATCAGCCCCAGCATTTT | CASSQGQGGNQPQHF
14 | TRBD1 | - | TRBJ1-2 | TRBV5-1 | TGCGCCAGCAGTCGGGACAGAACTAACTATGGCTACACCTTC | CASSRDRTNYGYTF
13 | - | - | TRBJ2-5 | TRBV19 | TGTGCCAGTAGTGTAAAAGCGCAAGAGACCCAGTACTTC | CASSVKAQETQYF
14 | TRBD1 | few | TRBJ1-2 | TRBV5-4 | TGTGCCAGCAGAACCGGGACAGAAAACTATGGCTACACCTTC | CASRTGTENYGYTF
15 | TRBD2 | - | TRBJ2-7 | TRBV5-1 | TGCGCCAGCAGCTTGGGTAGCGGGAACTCTTACGAGCAGTACTTC | CASSLGSGNSYEQYF
14 | TRBD1 | - | TRBJ1-4 | TRBV30 | TGTGCCTGGAGTGTTCAACAGGGGTGGGAAAAACTGTTTTTT | CAWSVQQGWEKLFF
15 | TRBD1 | - | TRBJ1-2 | TRBV9 | TGTGCCAGCAGCGTAGAGTCACAGGGGCTCTATGGCTACACCTTC | CASSVESQGLYGYTF
15 | TRBD1 | many | TRBJ2-5 | TRBV28 | TGTGCCAGCAGTCCCCGGACAGGGAGACAAGAGACCCAGTACTTC | CASSPRTGRQETQYF
15 | - | few | TRBJ1-5 | TRBV19 | TGTGCCAGTAGTATACTGGAGGGCCGCAATCAGCCCCAGCATTTT | CASSILEGRNQPQHF
12 | - | - | TRBJ2-1 | TRBV27 | TGTGCCAGCAGCAAAACCTCAGGGGGGCGGCTCTTC | CASSKTSGGRLF
16 | - | few | TRBJ2-7 | TRBV7-2 | TGTGCCAGCAGCCCATTAAAGGGCGGGATATCCTACGAGCAGTACTTC | CASSPLKGGISYEQYF
14 | TRBD1 | - | TRBJ2-7 | TRBV15 | TGTGCCACCAGCAAAGACAGGGAATACTACGAGCAGTACTTC | CATSKDREYYEQYF
14 | - | few | TRBJ1-1 | TRBV28 | TGTGCCAGCAGTACGGGATTCGTGTCTACTGAAGCTTTCTTT | CASSTGFVSTEAFF
16 | TRBD2 | - | TRBJ2-3 | TRBV7-8 | TGTGCCAGCAGCTTAGCTATCGGACTAGGCTTAAATACGCAGTATTTT | CASSLAIGLGLNTQYF
14 | - | - | TRBJ1-1 | TRBV15 | TGTGCCACCAGCAGAGATCGCTCGCAGAAGGGGGCTTTCTTT | CATSRDRSQKGAFF
16 | - | - | TRBJ2-7 | TRBV6-6 | TGTGCCAGCAGTTACTCCCGTCTAGCGTTCCCCTACGAGCAGTACTTC | CASSYSRLAFPYEQYF
12 | TRBD1 | few | TRBJ2-7 | TRBV29-1 | TGCAGCGTTTCGGGACAGAACTACGAGCAGTACTTC | CSVSGQNYEQYF
13 | - | few | TRBJ1-4 | TRBV28 | TGTGCCAGCAGGATAGGAGGGGATGAAAAACTGTTTTTT | CASRIGGDEKLFF
16 | - | few | TRBJ1-3 | TRBV5-1 | TGCGCCAGCAGCTTGCTCGGCAGGGACTCTGGAAACACCATATATTTT | CASSLLGRDSGNTIYF
15 | TRBD1 | few | TRBJ1-5 | TRBV2 | TGTGCCAGCAGTGAAGGACCGGGACAGAATCAGCCCCAGCATTTT | CASSEGPGQNQPQHF
16 | TRBD2 | - | TRBJ2-3 | TRBV6-5 | TGTGCCAGCAGTTTCCTGACTAGCGGTAGCACAGATACGCAGTATTTT | CASSFLTSGSTDTQYF
14 | TRBD1 | - | TRBJ2-7 | TRBV9 | TGTGCCAGCAGCAAAAGGACAGGGGATAACGAGCAGTACTTC | CASSKRTGDNEQYF
14 | - | few | TRBJ2-1 | TRBV6-5 | TGTGCCAGCAGTTACTCTAGCGTTTACAATGAGCAGTTCTTC | CASSYSSVYNEQFF
14 | - | - | TRBJ1-2 | TRBV5-1 | TGCGCCAGCAGTTTCAGCGGACCCACCTATGGCTACACCTTC | CASSFSGPTYGYTF
13 | - | - | TRBJ2-3 | TRBV9 | TGTGCCAGCAGCGTAGGCGGAACAGATACGCAGTATTTT | CASSVGGTDTQYF
13 | - | - | TRBJ2-7 | TRBV4-1 | TGCGCCAGCAGTCGCGATACGAAGTACGAGCAGTACTTC | CASSRDTKYEQYF
15 | - | - | TRBJ2-2 | TRBV7-6 | TGTGCCAGCAGCCGAGGACAGTTAGCAACCGGGGAGCTGTTTTTT | CASSRGQLATGELFF
16 | - | - | TRBJ2-1 | TRBV5-1 | TGCGCCAGCAGCCCGGGTGGCGGCTCAACCTACAATGAGCAGTTCTTC | CASSPGGGSTYNEQFF
15 | TRBD1 | few | TRBJ2-7 | TRBV15 | TGTGCCACCAGCAGAGATCGGGACAGGGGGAGTGAGCAGTACTTC | CATSRDRDRGSEQYF
15 | TRBD1 | - | TRBJ2-1 | TRBV7-6 | TGTGCCAGCAGCAACAGGGGGAACTCCTACAATGAGCAGTTCTTC | CASSNRGNSYNEQFF
14 | TRBD1 | few | TRBJ1-2 | TRBV19 | TGTGCCAGTAGTGCCACCCGGGACAGCCCTGGCTACACCTTC | CASSATRDSPGYTF
16 | TRBD2 | - | TRBJ2-5 | TRBV15 | TGTGCCACCAGCAGGGGGACTAGCGGGAGGTTAGAGACCCAGTACTTC | CATSRGTSGRLETQYF
14 | TRBD2 | - | TRBJ2-1 | TRBV19 | TGTGCCAGTAGGAGGCTAGCGGACTACAATGAGCAGTTCTTC | CASRRLADYNEQFF